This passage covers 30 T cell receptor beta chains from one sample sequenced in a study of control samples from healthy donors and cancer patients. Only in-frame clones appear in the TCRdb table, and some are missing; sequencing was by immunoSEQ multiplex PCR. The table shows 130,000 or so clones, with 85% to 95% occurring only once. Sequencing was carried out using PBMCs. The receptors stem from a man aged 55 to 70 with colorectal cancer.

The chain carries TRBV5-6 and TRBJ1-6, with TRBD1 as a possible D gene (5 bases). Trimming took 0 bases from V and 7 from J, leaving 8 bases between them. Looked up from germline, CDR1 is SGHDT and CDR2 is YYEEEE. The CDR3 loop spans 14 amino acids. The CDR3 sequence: CASSLADRNSPLHF. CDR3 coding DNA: TGTGCCAGCAGCTTGGCCGACAGAAATTCACCCCTCCACTTT.

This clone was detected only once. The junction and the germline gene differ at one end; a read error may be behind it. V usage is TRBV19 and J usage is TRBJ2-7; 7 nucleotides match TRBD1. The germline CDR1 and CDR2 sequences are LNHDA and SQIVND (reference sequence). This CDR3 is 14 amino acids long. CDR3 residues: CASSIQGVVYEQHF. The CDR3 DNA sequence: TGTGCCAGTAGTATCCAGGGGGTGGTCTACGAGCAGCACTTC.

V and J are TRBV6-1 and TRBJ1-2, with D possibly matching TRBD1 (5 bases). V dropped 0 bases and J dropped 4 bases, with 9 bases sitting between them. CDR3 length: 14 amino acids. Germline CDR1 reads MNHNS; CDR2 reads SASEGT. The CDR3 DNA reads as TGTGCCAGCAGTGAAGCGGGGGAGTTCTATGGCTACACCTTC. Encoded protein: CASSEAGEFYGYTF.

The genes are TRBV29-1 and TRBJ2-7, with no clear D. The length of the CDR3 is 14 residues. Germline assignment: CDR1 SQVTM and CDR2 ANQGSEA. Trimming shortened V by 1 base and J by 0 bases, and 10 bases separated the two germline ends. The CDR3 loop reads CSVEGDRASYEQYF. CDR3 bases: TGCAGCGTTGAAGGAGATAGGGCCTCCTACGAGCAGTACTTC.

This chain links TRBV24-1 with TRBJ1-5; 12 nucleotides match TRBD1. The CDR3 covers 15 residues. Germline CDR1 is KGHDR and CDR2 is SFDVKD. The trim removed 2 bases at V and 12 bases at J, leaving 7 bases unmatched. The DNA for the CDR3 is TGTGCCACCAGTGATTCGGGACAGGGGGCGTTGGTCCAGCATTTT. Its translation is CATSDSGQGALVQHF.

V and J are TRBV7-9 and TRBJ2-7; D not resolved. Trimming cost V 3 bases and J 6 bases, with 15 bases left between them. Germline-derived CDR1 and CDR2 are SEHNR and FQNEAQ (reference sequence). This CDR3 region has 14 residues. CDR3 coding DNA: TGTGCCAGCAGCTTCTCAGGAGCGCTACGCGAGCAGTACTTC. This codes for CASSFSGALREQYF.

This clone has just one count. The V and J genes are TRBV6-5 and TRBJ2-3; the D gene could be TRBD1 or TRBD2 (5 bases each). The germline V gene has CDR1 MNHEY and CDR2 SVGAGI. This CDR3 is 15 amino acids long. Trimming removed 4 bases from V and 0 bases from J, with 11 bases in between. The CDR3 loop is CASSLRDGSTDTQYF. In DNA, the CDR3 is TGTGCCAGCAGTTTACGGGACGGGAGCACAGATACGCAGTATTTT.

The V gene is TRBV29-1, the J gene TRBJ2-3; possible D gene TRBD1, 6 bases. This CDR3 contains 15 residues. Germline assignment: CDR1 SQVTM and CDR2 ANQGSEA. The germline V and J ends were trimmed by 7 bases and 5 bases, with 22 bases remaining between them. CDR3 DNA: TGCAGCGCATCCCAGACAGGCCGTAGAGGAGATACGCAGTATTTT. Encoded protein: CSASQTGRRGDTQYF.

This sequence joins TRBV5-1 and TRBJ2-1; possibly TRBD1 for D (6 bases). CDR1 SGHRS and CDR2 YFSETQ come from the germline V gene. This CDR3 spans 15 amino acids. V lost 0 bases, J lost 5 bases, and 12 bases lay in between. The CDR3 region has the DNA TGCGCCAGCAGCTTGGAAGGCCCAGGGGACAATGAGCAGTTCTTC. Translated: CASSLEGPGDNEQFF.

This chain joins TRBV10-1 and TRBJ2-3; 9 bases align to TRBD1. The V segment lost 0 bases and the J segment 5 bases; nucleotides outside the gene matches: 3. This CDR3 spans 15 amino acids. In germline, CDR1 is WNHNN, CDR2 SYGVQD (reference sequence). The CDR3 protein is CASSESGTGLDTQYF. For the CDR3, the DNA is TGCGCCAGCAGTGAGTCCGGGACAGGGTTAGATACGCAGTATTTT.

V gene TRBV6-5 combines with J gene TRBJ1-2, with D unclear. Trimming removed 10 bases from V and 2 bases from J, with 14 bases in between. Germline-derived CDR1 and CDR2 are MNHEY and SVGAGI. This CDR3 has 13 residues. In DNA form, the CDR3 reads TGTGCCACTTCAAGGACGGCCAACTATGGCTACACCTTC. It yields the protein CATSRTANYGYTF.

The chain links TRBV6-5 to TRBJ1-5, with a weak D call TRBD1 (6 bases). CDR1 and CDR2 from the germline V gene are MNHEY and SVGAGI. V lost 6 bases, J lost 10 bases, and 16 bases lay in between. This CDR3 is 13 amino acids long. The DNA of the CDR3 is TGTGCCAGCAGCCCAGACGGGGGCCGACCCCAGCATTTT. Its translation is CASSPDGGRPQHF.

CDR3 region: CASRPTENTEAFF. The CDR3 DNA sequence: TGTGCCAGCAGACCGACAGAGAACACTGAAGCTTTCTTT. The gene calls are TRBV12-3 or TRBV12-4 and TRBJ1-1; TRBD1 is a possible D gene (5 bases). This CDR3 contains 13 residues. V dropped 6 bases and J dropped 1 base, with 9 bases sitting between them.

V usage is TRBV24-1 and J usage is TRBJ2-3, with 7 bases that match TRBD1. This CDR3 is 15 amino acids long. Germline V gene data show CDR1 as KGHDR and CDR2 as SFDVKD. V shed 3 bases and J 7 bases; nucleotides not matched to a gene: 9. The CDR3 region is CATSDHRGGLNTQYF. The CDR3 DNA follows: TGTGCCACCAGTGATCACAGGGGTGGGTTAAATACGCAGTATTTT.

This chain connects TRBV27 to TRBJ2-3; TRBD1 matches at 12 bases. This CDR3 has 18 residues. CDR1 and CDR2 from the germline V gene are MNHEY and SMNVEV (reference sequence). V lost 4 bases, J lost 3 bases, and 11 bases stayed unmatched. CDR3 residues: CASSYGTGGGGRTDTQYF. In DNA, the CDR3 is TGTGCCAGCAGTTACGGGACAGGGGGCGGAGGACGGACAGATACGCAGTATTTT.

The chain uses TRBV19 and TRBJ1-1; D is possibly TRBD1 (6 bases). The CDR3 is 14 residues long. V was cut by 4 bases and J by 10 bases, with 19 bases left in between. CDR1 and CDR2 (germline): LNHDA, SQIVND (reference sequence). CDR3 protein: CASSTGERGPGAFF. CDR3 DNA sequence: TGTGCCAGTAGTACCGGGGAGCGGGGGCCGGGAGCTTTCTTT.

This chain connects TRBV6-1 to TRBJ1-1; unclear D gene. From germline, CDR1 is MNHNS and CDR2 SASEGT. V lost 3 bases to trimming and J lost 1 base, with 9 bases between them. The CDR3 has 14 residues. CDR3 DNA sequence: TGTGCCAGCAGTGACGCTTCGAGGAACACTGAAGCTTTCTTT. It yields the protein CASSDASRNTEAFF.

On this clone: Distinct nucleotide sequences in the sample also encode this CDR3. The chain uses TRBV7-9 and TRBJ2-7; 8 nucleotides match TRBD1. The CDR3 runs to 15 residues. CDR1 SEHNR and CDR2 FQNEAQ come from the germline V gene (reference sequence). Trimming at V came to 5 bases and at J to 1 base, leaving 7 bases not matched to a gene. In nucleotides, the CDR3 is TGTGCCAGCAGCCCAGGACAGGGTGGGTCCTACGAGCAGTACTTC. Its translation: CASSPGQGGSYEQYF.

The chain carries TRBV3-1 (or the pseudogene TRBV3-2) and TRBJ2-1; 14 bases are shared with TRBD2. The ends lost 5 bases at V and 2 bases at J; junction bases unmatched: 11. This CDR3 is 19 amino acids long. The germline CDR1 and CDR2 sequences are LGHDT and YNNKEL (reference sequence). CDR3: CASSWGLAGARSAYNEQFF. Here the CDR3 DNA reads TGTGCCAGCAGCTGGGGACTAGCGGGGGCCCGATCGGCCTACAATGAGCAGTTCTTC.

CDR3 loop: CASSLRNSILSGNTIYF. Here the CDR3 DNA reads TGTGCCAGCAGCTTACGGAATTCAATTCTCTCTGGAAACACCATATATTTT. The rearrangement uses TRBV5-8 and TRBJ1-3; D is uncertain. There are 17 residues in the CDR3. The germline V gene has CDR1 SGHTS and CDR2 YDEGEE. Trimming cost V 2 bases and J 0 bases, with 15 bases left between them.

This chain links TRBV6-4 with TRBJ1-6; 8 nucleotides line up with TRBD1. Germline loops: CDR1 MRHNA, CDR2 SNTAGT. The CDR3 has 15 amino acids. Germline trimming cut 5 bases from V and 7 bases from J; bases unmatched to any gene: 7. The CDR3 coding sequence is TGTGCCAGCAGTCCTAGACAGGGGTGGAATTCACCCCTCCACTTT. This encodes CASSPRQGWNSPLHF.

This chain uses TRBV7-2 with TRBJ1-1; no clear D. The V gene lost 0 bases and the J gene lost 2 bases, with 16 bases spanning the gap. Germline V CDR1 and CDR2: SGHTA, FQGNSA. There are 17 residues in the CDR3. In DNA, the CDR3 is TGTGCCAGCAGCTTAGCGAACAGACCCTCGGGTAACACTGAAGCTTTCTTT. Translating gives CASSLANRPSGNTEAFF.

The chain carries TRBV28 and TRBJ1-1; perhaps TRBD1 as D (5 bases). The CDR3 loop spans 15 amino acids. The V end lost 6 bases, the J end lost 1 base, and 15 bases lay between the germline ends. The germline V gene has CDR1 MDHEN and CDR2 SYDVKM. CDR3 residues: CASRALQDGNTEAFF. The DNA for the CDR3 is TGTGCCAGCAGAGCACTACAGGACGGGAACACTGAAGCTTTCTTT.

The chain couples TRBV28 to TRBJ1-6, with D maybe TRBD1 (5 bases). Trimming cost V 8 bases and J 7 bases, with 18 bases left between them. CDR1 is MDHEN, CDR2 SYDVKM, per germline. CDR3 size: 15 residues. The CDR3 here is CASETPGRPNSPLHF. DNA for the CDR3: TGTGCCAGCGAGACACCGGGACGTCCCAATTCACCCCTCCACTTT.

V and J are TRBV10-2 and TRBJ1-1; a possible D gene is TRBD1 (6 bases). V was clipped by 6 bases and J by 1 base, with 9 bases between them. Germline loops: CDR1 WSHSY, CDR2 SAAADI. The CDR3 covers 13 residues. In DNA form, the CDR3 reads TGCGCCAGCAGCCAACAGGGGAACACTGAAGCTTTCTTT. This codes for CASSQQGNTEAFF.

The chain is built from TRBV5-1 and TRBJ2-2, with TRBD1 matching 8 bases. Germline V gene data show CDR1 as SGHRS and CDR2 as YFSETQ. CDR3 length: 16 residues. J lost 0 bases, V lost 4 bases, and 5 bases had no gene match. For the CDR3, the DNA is TGCGCCAGCAGCCCCGGACAGGGTACGAACACCGGGGAGCTGTTTTTT. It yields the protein CASSPGQGTNTGELFF.

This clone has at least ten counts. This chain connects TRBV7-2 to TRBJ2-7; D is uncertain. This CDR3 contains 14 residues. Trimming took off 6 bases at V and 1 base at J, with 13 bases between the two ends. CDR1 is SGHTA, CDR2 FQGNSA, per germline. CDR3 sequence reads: CASSFSQFSYEQYF. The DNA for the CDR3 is TGTGCCAGCAGTTTTAGTCAGTTTTCCTACGAGCAGTACTTC. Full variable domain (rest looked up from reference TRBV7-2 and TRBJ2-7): GAGVSQSPSNKVTEKGKDVELRCDPISGHTALYWYRQSLGQGLEFLIYFQGNSAPDKSGLPSDRFSAERTGGSVSTLTIQRTQQEDSAVYLCASSFSQFSYEQYFGPGTRLTVT.

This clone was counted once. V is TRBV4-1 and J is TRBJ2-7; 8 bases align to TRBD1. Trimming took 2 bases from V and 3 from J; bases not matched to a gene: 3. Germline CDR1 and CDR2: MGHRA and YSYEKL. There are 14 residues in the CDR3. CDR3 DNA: TGCGCCAGCAGCCAACAAACAGGGGGCTACGAGCAGTACTTC. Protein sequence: CASSQQTGGYEQYF.

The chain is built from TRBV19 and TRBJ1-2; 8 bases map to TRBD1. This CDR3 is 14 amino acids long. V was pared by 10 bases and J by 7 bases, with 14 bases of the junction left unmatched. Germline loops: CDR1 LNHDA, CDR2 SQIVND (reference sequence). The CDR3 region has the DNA TGTGCCATTAAGGCGGGACAGGCATTGGGTGGCTACACCTTC. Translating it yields CAIKAGQALGGYTF.

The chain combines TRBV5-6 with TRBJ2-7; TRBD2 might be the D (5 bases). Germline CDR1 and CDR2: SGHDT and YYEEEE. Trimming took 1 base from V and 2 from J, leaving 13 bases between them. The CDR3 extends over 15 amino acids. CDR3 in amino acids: CASSLSGLWPYEQYF. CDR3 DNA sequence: TGTGCCAGCAGCTTGAGCGGACTCTGGCCCTACGAGCAGTACTTC.